This T cell receptor beta chain was identified in a study of cytomegalovirus exposure and HLA in healthy donors. Looking at the study overall: The Caucasian-associated ancestry cluster contained 65% to 85% of the approximately 400 genotyped donors. Whole-study results and caveats: Among CMV-associated TCR beta chains, most appeared HLA-restricted in a later analysis. Later on, an analysis showed TCR association rates differing by HLA locus, with DRB1 the most and HLA-C the fewest.

PCR amplification relied on 60 Vbeta primers (plus 13 Jbeta primers). Profiled with immunoSEQ multiplex PCR; TCRdb holds only in-frame clones, not every one. The sample records roughly 100,000 clones, about three quarters being singletons. These donors, healthy bone marrow donors, were studied. CDR1 SGHDT and CDR2 YYEEEE come from the germline V gene. J gave up 7 bases and V 2 bases, and 7 bases lay outside the gene matches. The CDR3 is 14 amino acids. In the case of this clone: The antigen remains unidentified.

The receptor's source is a woman in her forties or fifties in good health and CMV-seropositive. This chain links TRBV5-6 with TRBJ1-2; TRBD1 matches 8 bases. Sequencing input: PBMCs. The CDR3 DNA reads as TGTGCCAGCAGCTTACCGGGACAGGCGTTTGGCTACACCTTC. It translates to CASSLPGQAFGYTF. The complete variable domain, with remaining parts taken from reference TRBV5-6 and TRBJ1-2, reads DAGVTQSPTHLIKTRGQQVTLRCSPKSGHDTVSWYQQALGQGPQFIFQYYEEEERQRGNFPDRFSGHQFPNYSSELNVNALLLGDSALYLCASSLPGQAFGYTFGSGTRLTVV.